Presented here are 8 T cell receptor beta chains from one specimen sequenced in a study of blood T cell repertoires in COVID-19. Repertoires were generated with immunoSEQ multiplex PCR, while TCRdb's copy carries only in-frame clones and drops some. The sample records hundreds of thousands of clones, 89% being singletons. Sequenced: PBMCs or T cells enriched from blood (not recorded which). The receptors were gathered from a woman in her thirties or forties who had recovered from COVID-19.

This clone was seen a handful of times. DNA of the CDR3: TGTGCCACCAGTGACCCACTCGGGGAGCTGTTTTTT. It specifies CATSDPLGELFF. The chain has TRBV24-1 and TRBJ2-2; unclear D gene. The V gene lost 4 bases and the J gene lost 7 bases, with 6 bases spanning the gap. Per the germline V gene, CDR1 is KGHDR and CDR2 is SFDVKD. CDR3 length equals 12 residues.

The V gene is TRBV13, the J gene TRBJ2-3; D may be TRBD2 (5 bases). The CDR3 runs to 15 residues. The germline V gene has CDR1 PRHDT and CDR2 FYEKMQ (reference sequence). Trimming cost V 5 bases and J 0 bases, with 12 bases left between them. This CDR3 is CASSAGLYSTDTQYF. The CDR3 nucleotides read TGTGCCAGCAGCGCAGGACTGTATAGCACAGATACGCAGTATTTT. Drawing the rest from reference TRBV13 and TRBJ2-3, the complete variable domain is AAGVIQSPRHLIKEKRETATLKCYPIPRHDTVYWYQQGPGQDPQFLISFYEKMQSDKGSIPDRFSAQQFSDYHSELNMSSLELGDSALYFCASSAGLYSTDTQYFGPGTRLTVL.

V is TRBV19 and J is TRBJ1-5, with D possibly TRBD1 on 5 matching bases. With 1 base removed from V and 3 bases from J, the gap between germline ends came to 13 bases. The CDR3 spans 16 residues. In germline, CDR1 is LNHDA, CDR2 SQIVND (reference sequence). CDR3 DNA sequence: TGTGCCAGTAGTATAGGGGCAGGGCAATCCAATCAGCCCCAGCATTTT. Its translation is CASSIGAGQSNQPQHF.

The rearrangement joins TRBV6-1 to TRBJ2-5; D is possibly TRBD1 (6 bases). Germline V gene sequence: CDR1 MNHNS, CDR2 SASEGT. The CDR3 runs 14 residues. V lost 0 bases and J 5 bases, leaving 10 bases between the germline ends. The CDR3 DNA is TGTGCCAGCAGTGAAGCTTGGGGGCGGGAGACCCAGTACTTC. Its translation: CASSEAWGRETQYF.

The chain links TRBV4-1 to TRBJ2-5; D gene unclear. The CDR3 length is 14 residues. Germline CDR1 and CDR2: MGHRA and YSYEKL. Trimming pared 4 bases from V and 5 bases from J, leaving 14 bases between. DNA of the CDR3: TGCGCCAGCAGCCCAGTCACGGGTTTTGAGACCCAGTACTTC. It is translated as CASSPVTGFETQYF.

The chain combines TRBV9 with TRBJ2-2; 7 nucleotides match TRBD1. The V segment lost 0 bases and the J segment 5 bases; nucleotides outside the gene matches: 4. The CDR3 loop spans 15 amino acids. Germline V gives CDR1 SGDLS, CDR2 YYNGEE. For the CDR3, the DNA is TGTGCCAGCAGCGTAGAAAACAGGGGAACCGGGGAGCTGTTTTTT. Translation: CASSVENRGTGELFF.

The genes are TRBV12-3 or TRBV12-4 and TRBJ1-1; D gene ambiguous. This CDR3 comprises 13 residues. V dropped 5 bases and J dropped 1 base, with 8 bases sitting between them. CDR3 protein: CASSRRENTEAFF. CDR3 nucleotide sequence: TGTGCCAGCAGTAGACGGGAGAACACTGAAGCTTTCTTT.

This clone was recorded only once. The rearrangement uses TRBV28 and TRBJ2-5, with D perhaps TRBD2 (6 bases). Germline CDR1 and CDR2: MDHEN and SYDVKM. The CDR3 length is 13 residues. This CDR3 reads CACRDGGLGTQYF. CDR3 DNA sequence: TGTGCATGCCGGGACGGGGGACTCGGGACCCAGTACTTC.